The T cell receptor (beta chain) under discussion was sequenced for a study of blood T cells in healthy people across ages (dated by TCRdb to between 2015 and 2017). Some background on the complete study: In model experiments, roughly one uniquely barcoded TCR beta cDNA molecule per two T cells was captured by template switching. The donors were divided into four age groups: young (average about 15 years), middle-aged (over 35), aged (roughly 60) and long-lived (approximately 74). Using deep sequencing normalized with unique cDNA molecular identifiers, the study measured how TCR beta repertoire diversity changes with age. Two additional independent replicas of 1 million unique cDNA reads from the same blood draw were analyzed for two donors (one aged 18 to 30 and one aged 80 or older).

There are 16 amino acids in the CDR3, from cysteine to phenylalanine inclusive. Kept here is only the CDR3 DNA, which spans 48 bases and is read in frame from base 1. Cut back by 4 bases and 4 bases, the V and J ends lie 20 bases apart. CDR1 and CDR2 (MGHRA, YSYEKL) derive from the germline V gene. The donors were some 36 Caucasian individuals from Russia, aged 6 to 90 years, who were systemically healthy. Around 9.7 milliliters of peripheral blood were collected from each donor into EDTA-treated Vacutainer tubes. Ficoll-Paque density-gradient centrifugation was used to isolate PBMCs, with at least 6 million per sample. Trizol reagent was used to extract total RNA from the PBMCs, yielding at least 6 micrograms per sample. For every donor, flow cytometry on a PBMC aliquot measured the percentage of naive CD45RAhigh/CD27high T cells. Receptor libraries were prepared by 5' RACE. TCRdb records Illumina HiSeq 2500 as the sequencer. A second PCR of about 6 to 11 cycles was run with a J-beta primer mix and a sample-barcoded 5' primer. Each TCR beta cDNA molecule received a unique molecular identifier from a template-switch 5' adaptor carrying 12 random nucleotides. At least 2.5 million CDR3-containing paired-end reads were obtained from each sample. The Mint cDNA synthesis kit, primed by a TRBC-specific oligonucleotide, was used to synthesize first-strand cDNA from all RNA. All cDNA was treated with uracil-DNA glycosylase and then went through a first 18-cycle PCR with the universal primers M1SS and BC2_uni_R. As for the authors' bioinformatics: Each sample was normalized by randomly selecting 1 million high-quality reads, each carrying a distinct molecular identifier. Reads with shared molecular identifiers were discarded instead of being binned into consensus sequences. CDR3 identification, clonotype clustering and error correction used MiTCR with a Q25 quality threshold and the strictest error-elimination algorithm. Lower-bound total TCR beta diversity was estimated with a nonparametric unseen species model using Euler transformation. TCRdb ran its own pipeline on the public reads, namely fastp trimming at Q25 and MiXCR clone calling, and kept in-frame beta chains. CDR3 protein sequences are deduplicated, and each keeps its most common genes and DNA. For this entry, the V and J calls and clone size follow TCRdb and not the study's own pipeline. The sample contains hundreds of thousands of distinct CDR3 sequences, around 25% of them found a single time. Jointly, the top ten make up under 10% of the sample.

This clonotype was counted only a few times. No cognate antigen has been identified for it. No much larger clone is present one base from it, and per-base qualities are unavailable. The paper as a whole reports these results and caveats: Estimates of total diversity from one million sequenced T cells were regarded as lower bounds and underestimates. The long-lived group showed more naive CD4+ T cells, fewer expanded clones and increased TCR diversity than the aged group, suggesting age selection. Because the CMV infection status of the donors was unknown, age-related changes in expanded clonotypes may potentially have been confounded. A strong correlation was found between observed TCR beta diversity and the percentage of naive T cells measured by flow cytometry. Since profiling was done on bulk unsorted PBMCs, naive and antigen-experienced compartments could not be conclusively compared. As age increased, observed TCR beta diversity per million T cells dropped in a roughly linear way, and a significant reduction was already evident by age 40.

The sample was also reused in another study, on T cells of mothers and their children. That second publication adds: Nine systemically healthy Caucasian individuals served as donors, namely three mothers together with their six children. cDNA synthesis consumed the entire amount of extracted RNA, loaded at around 1.4 ug RNA in each 15 ul reaction. Sample barcodes and 2-4 random nucleotides were added via the M1S primer in the second PCR. Each mother yielded over 10 million TCR beta CDR3 reads and each child roughly 3.1 million reads. Thymic selection similarly shapes TCR recombination output in related and unrelated pairs, with minor effect from inherited differences. Normalized repertoire overlap was always slightly but never significantly higher in related than unrelated mother-child pairs. No persistent microchimeric T cell clones were found, with a detection sensitivity of around 100 clones per million clonotypes. To look for features that set related mother-child pairs apart from unrelated individuals, the researchers ran deep NGS to compare the TCR beta repertoires of mothers and children. On average, the children were roughly 11 +/- 4 years old, while the mothers were roughly 36 +/- 4 years old. After adapters were ligated using NEBNext reagents, the libraries underwent 100+100 nt paired-end sequencing on an Illumina HiSeq 2000. To prevent cross-contamination, the mother and child libraries were prepared a month apart and were sequenced in separate runs. Each donor had between roughly 450,000 and 2,100,000 distinct TCR beta clonotypes identified. Naive TCR beta clonotypes were estimated from low-frequency clonotypes matched to each donor's FACS-determined naive share, without sorting.

The clonotype originates from a boy aged 10-17 years in good health. Sequenced sample: blood. This chain joins TRBV4-1 to TRBJ2-7, with a tentative D call of TRBD1 or TRBD2, each matching 5 bases. CDR3 sequence: CASSPLSPRREYEQYF. At the DNA level, the sequence is TGCGCCAGCAGCCCCCTATCTCCACGCAGGGAGTACGAGCAGTACTTC.